This T cell receptor beta chain was obtained from a study of resident and recirculating memory T cells in vitiligo. The wider study: Each patient gave two lesional and two nonlesional epidermal shave biopsies, plus PBMCs.

The CDR3 is 16 amino acids. Germline CDR1 reads SGHTA; CDR2 reads FQGNSA. V was shortened by 4 bases and J by 8 bases, with 23 bases between the two germline ends. The repertoire was sequenced with immunoSEQ multiplex PCR; TCRdb's copy has only in-frame clones and lacks some. Found here are 60,000 to 80,000 clones, about 89% of them singletons; the top ten hold over 4.5%. Patients' lesions had not changed for the previous 6 months. The chain combines TRBV7-2 with TRBJ1-2, with D perhaps matching TRBD1 (6 bases). The TCR was taken from a male donor with vitiligo. Sequencing used blood. CDR3 region: CASSSRGRTVGEGYTF. In DNA form, the CDR3 reads TGTGCCAGCAGCTCCCGGGGTAGGACAGTTGGGGAAGGCTACACCTTC. Full variable domain (remainder filled in from reference TRBV7-2 and TRBJ1-2): GAGVSQSPSNKVTEKGKDVELRCDPISGHTALYWYRQSLGQGLEFLIYFQGNSAPDKSGLPSDRFSAERTGGSVSTLTIQRTQQEDSAVYLCASSSRGRTVGEGYTFGSGTRLTVV.